The 11 T cell receptor beta chains listed next were all sequenced from one sample in a study of T cell repertoires in cytomegalovirus infection (dated by TCRdb to between 2017 and 2020). The data were produced on an Illumina HiSeq 1500. TCRdb trimmed the raw reads at Q25, called clones with MiXCR and kept productive beta chains. Records with the same CDR3 protein are collapsed into one entry carrying the most frequent genes and DNA. This sample lists approximately 290,000 distinct CDR3 sequences; roughly a quarter were detected once. Approximately 14% of the sample is taken by the ten largest. Sequenced material: PBMCs. These receptors were taken from a human donor in good health (CMV status not recorded). Some clones in this sample may be carry-over from other donors' samples.

The V and J genes are TRBV7-8 and TRBJ1-5, with 7 bases lining up with TRBD1. With 3 bases clipped from V and 0 bases from J, the junction kept 11 bases outside the gene matches. Looked up from germline, CDR1 is SGHVS and CDR2 is FQNEAQ. CDR3 length equals 18 residues. The CDR3 region has the DNA TGTGCCAGCAGCTTGGGGGACAGAGTCATTTATAGCAATCAGCCCCAGCATTTT. Translating it yields CASSLGDRVIYSNQPQHF.

The V gene is TRBV7-2, the J gene TRBJ2-7, with TRBD2 matching over 15 bases. After removal of 4 bases from V and 0 bases from J, the junction contained 1 base not matched to a gene. Germline V gene data show CDR1 as SGHTA and CDR2 as FQGNSA. This CDR3 is built from 16 residues. The CDR3: CASSWGLAGGSYEQYF. Here the CDR3 DNA reads TGTGCCAGCAGCTGGGGACTAGCGGGGGGCTCCTACGAGCAGTACTTC.

In this sample, this clonotype turned up a few times. The gene calls are TRBV7-2 and TRBJ2-1, with 8 bases identical to TRBD2. CDR1 and CDR2 from the germline V gene are SGHTA and FQGNSA. The ends lost 5 bases at V and 4 bases at J; junction bases unmatched: 10. CDR3 size: 16 residues. The CDR3 loop reads CASSPWGGRSYNEQFF. Written as DNA, the CDR3 is TGTGCCAGCAGCCCCTGGGGCGGGAGGTCGTACAATGAGCAGTTCTTC.

V gene TRBV29-1 combines with J gene TRBJ1-1; D gene unclear. The CDR3 has 12 residues. V was trimmed by 6 bases and J by 3 bases, leaving 11 bases between them. Germline lookup yields CDR1 SQVTM and CDR2 ANQGSEA. The CDR3 reads CSVLEPYTEAFF. The CDR3 DNA reads as TGCAGCGTCCTTGAGCCGTACACTGAAGCTTTCTTT.

This clonotype was recorded at least ten times. J is TRBJ2-2 and V is TRBV7-6; 11 nucleotides line up with TRBD1. Per the germline V gene, CDR1 is SGHVS and CDR2 is FNYEAQ. Trimming at V came to 7 bases and at J to 5 bases, leaving 6 bases not matched to a gene. The CDR3 totals 15 residues. The CDR3 bases are TGTGCCAGCACCGCGGGACAGGGGGGGACCGGGGAGCTGTTTTTT. The encoded protein is CASTAGQGGTGELFF.

In its sample, this clonotype was seen a few times. The chain combines TRBV20-1 with TRBJ2-7; D is ambiguous. Germline V gives CDR1 DFQATT, CDR2 SNEGSKA (reference sequence). Trimming took off 5 bases at V and 1 base at J, with 9 bases between the two ends. This CDR3 region has 12 residues. The CDR3 region is CSAPFGSYEQYF. CDR3 bases: TGCAGTGCTCCCTTCGGGTCCTACGAGCAGTACTTC.

This chain's CDR3 is CASSEPGLPQHF. In nucleotides, the CDR3 is TGTGCCAGCAGTGAACCGGGGCTGCCCCAGCATTTT. The V gene is TRBV25-1, the J gene TRBJ1-5; D is possibly TRBD1 (5 bases). Between the trimmed V and J ends, which lost 2 bases and 9 bases, there was a span of 8 bases. The CDR3 is made up of 12 amino acids. Germline CDR1 reads MGHDK; CDR2 reads SYGVNS.

This clonotype was seen ten or more times. The genes are TRBV7-6 and TRBJ1-1; D ambiguous. The CDR3 has 14 amino acids. CDR1 is SGHVS and CDR2 is FNYEAQ in the germline V gene. V was shortened by 1 base and J by 5 bases, with 11 bases between the two germline ends. The CDR3 DNA is TGTGCCAGCAGCTTAGACGCAACGACTACTGAAGCTTTCTTT. It encodes CASSLDATTTEAFF. Supplemented by reference TRBV7-6 and TRBJ1-1, the full variable domain reads GAGVSQSPRYKVTKRGQDVALRCDPISGHVSLYWYRQALGQGPEFLTYFNYEAQQDKSGLPNDRFSAERPEGSISTLTIQRTEQRDSAMYRCASSLDATTTEAFFGQGTRLTVV.

This clonotype was detected a few times. The V gene is TRBV10-3, the J gene TRBJ2-5; 11 bases map to TRBD2. The length of the CDR3 is 16 residues. Germline assignment: CDR1 ENHRY and CDR2 SYGVKD. V shed 3 bases, J shed 4 bases, and the junction held 7 bases outside the gene matches. The DNA of the CDR3 is TGTGCCATCAGTGATGGTAGCGGGAGGGCCGGAGAGACCCAGTACTTC. Amino acid sequence: CAISDGSGRAGETQYF.

This clonotype came up a few times. This chain joins TRBV23-1 and TRBJ2-7; a possible D gene is TRBD1 (7 bases). TRBV23-1 is given ORF status, its function remaining uncertain. The CDR3 has 14 amino acids. With 3 bases removed from V and 3 bases from J, the gap between germline ends came to 12 bases. CDR3 residues: CASSQQGGVYEQYF. The DNA for the CDR3 is TGCGCCAGCAGTCAGCAGGGGGGAGTCTACGAGCAGTACTTC.

CDR3 in amino acids: CSVDKTQRQGLEQFF. In nucleotides, the CDR3 is TGCAGCGTCGACAAGACCCAAAGACAGGGTCTAGAGCAGTTCTTC. The chain links TRBV29-1 to TRBJ2-1; TRBD1 matches 7 bases. CDR1 and CDR2 from the germline V gene are SQVTM and ANQGSEA. Unmatched junction bases numbered 18, after V lost 6 bases and J lost 10 bases. The CDR3 spans 15 residues.